Listed here are 26 T cell receptor beta chains from one sample, sequenced in a study of T cell responses to AZD1222 COVID-19 vaccine. The protocol was immunoSEQ multiplex PCR, while the TCRdb copy is restricted to in-frame clones and leaves out a portion. There are 95,000 to 150,000 clones in the sample; 75% to 95% occur only once, and 3.5% to 4.5% lies in the top ten. Specimen: peripheral blood, collected 28 days after the second dose of the MenACWY control vaccine. The receptor set was obtained from an adult who received the MenACWY meningococcal vaccine as a control.

This chain joins TRBV28 and TRBJ1-2; 10 bases are a match to TRBD1. Germline values: CDR1 MDHEN, CDR2 SYDVKM. The CDR3 loop spans 15 amino acids. V trimming: 1 base; J trimming: 8 bases; junction bases outside the gene matches: 7. CDR3: CASSLSGQGDWGYTF. The CDR3, as DNA: TGTGCCAGCAGTTTATCCGGACAGGGGGACTGGGGCTACACCTTC.

The chain joins TRBV5-1 to TRBJ1-2, with TRBD1 as a possible D gene (6 bases). Trimming pared 7 bases from V and 3 bases from J, leaving 28 bases between. In germline, CDR1 is SGHRS, CDR2 YFSETQ. The CDR3 spans 18 residues. The CDR3 DNA reads TGCGCCAGCGGGGACACCCTAACTATGGCTACACCTTACTATGGCTACACCTTC. Protein: CASGDTLTMATPYYGYTF.

The CDR3: CASSLGFLEFGNSPLHF. CDR3 DNA: TGTGCCAGCAGTTTGGGATTTTTGGAGTTCGGTAATTCACCCCTCCACTTT. The chain couples TRBV28 to TRBJ1-6; no reliable D call. This CDR3 is built from 17 residues. The V gene lost 3 bases and the J gene lost 6 bases, with 18 bases spanning the gap. Germline values: CDR1 MDHEN, CDR2 SYDVKM.

This chain links TRBV24-1 with TRBJ2-7; possibly TRBD1 or TRBD2 for D (5 bases each). CDR3 size: 13 residues. CDR1 and CDR2 (germline): KGHDR, SFDVKD. Trimming left V 9 bases short and J 6 bases short, with 17 bases between. CDR3 sequence: CATRLGEILEQYV. DNA of the CDR3: TGTGCCACCCGGTTAGGGGAGATCCTCGAGCAGTACGTC.

The chain couples TRBV4-1 to TRBJ2-7; D possibly corresponds to TRBD1 (7 bases). This CDR3 has 14 amino acids. V lost 3 bases and J lost 4, with 13 bases in between. Germline loops: CDR1 MGHRA, CDR2 YSYEKL. CDR3 in amino acids: CASSHFQGGYEQYF. The DNA for the CDR3 is TGCGCCAGCAGCCATTTCCAGGGGGGATACGAGCAGTACTTC.

CDR3 sequence: CASSFPLVGGDSPLHF. The CDR3 bases are TGTGCCAGCAGCTTTCCCCTTGTGGGGGGCGATTCACCCCTCCACTTT. The chain has TRBV28 and TRBJ1-6, with a tentative D call TRBD1 (6 bases). V lost 6 bases and J lost 8, with 20 bases in between. The CDR3 has 16 amino acids. In germline, CDR1 is MDHEN, CDR2 SYDVKM.

The chain employs TRBV28 and TRBJ1-1, with a tentative D call TRBD1 (6 bases). The CDR3 extends over 13 amino acids. Trimming took 0 bases from V and 7 from J, leaving 9 bases between them. The germline V gene has CDR1 MDHEN and CDR2 SYDVKM. This chain's CDR3 is CASSLWGGSEAFF. CDR3 in DNA: TGTGCCAGCAGTTTATGGGGGGGCAGTGAAGCTTTCTTT.

CDR3 residues: CANPGYGKNIQYF. CDR3 DNA: TGTGCCAACCCAGGGTATGGCAAAAACATTCAGTACTTC. This chain connects TRBV25-1 to TRBJ2-4; a weak D match, TRBD1 (5 bases). CDR3 length: 13 residues. CDR1 and CDR2 (germline): MGHDK, SYGVNS. V lost 10 bases and J lost 3, with 13 bases in between.

J is TRBJ2-7 and V is TRBV6-5, with D maybe TRBD1 (6 bases). Trimming took 5 bases from V and 0 from J, leaving 14 bases between them. CDR1 and CDR2 (germline): MNHEY, SVGAGI. The CDR3 sequence is 15 residues long. In nucleotides, the CDR3 is TGTGCCAGCAGTCGACAGACAGGCAGCTCCTACGAGCAGTACGTC. It codes for CASSRQTGSSYEQYV.

J is TRBJ2-1 and V is TRBV6-5; 10 bases map to TRBD2. CDR1 MNHEY and CDR2 SVGAGI come from the germline V gene. Trimming took 5 bases from V and 5 from J; bases not matched to a gene: 6. The CDR3 extends over 15 amino acids. Here the CDR3 DNA reads TGTGCCAGCAGTACCAGCGGGAGGGGTCACAATGAGCAGTTCTTC. This sequence encodes CASSTSGRGHNEQFF.

This sequence joins TRBV2 and TRBJ1-3; 7 bases line up with TRBD1. The CDR3 spans 16 residues. The germline V gene has CDR1 SNHLY and CDR2 FYNNEI. The ends lost 6 bases at V and 0 bases at J; junction bases unmatched: 8. The CDR3 nucleotides read TGTGCCAGCAGGACTGGACAGGCCTCCTCTGGAAACACCATATATTTT. This encodes CASRTGQASSGNTIYF.

This clone was recorded a few times. The chain employs TRBV2 and TRBJ2-1, with 8 bases fitting TRBD1. There are 14 residues in the CDR3. Germline V CDR1 and CDR2: SNHLY, FYNNEI. V lost 6 bases, J lost 1 base, and 2 bases stayed unmatched. The CDR3 DNA reads as TGTGCCAGCAGGGACAGGGTATCCTACAATGAGCAGTTCTTC. Translation gives CASRDRVSYNEQFF.

The chain uses TRBV28 and TRBJ2-5; D is perhaps TRBD2 (6 bases). Per the germline V gene, CDR1 is MDHEN and CDR2 is SYDVKM. The CDR3 is made up of 15 amino acids. The ends were cut back, 2 bases at V and 4 bases at J, with 14 bases in the middle. CDR3 region: CASSLASVGRETQYF. The CDR3 DNA reads as TGTGCCAGCAGTTTAGCTAGCGTAGGCCGAGAGACCCAGTACTTC.

J is TRBJ2-6 and V is TRBV20-1; the D gene could be TRBD1 or TRBD2 (5 bases each). Germline V gene data show CDR1 as DFQATT and CDR2 as SNEGSKA (reference sequence). Trimming removed 3 bases at V and 0 bases at J, with 12 bases between. The CDR3 has 16 amino acids. Here the CDR3 DNA reads TGCAGTGCTAGTATCGGGGCCCGCTCTGGGGCCAACGTCCTGACTTTC. Its protein is CSASIGARSGANVLTF.

The chain recombines TRBV28 with TRBJ2-7; no reliable D call. V was cut by 7 bases and J by 1 base, with 5 bases left in between. The CDR3 consists of 11 residues. Germline V gene lookup returns CDR1 MDHEN and CDR2 SYDVKM. CDR3 DNA sequence: TGTGCCAGCAAGGCGTCCTACGAGCAGTACTTC. It yields the protein CASKASYEQYF.

The chain couples TRBV9 to TRBJ2-7; weak D call: TRBD2 (6 bases). The CDR3 runs 14 residues. Germline CDR1 is SGDLS and CDR2 is YYNGEE. Deletions cut 4 bases from V and 0 bases from J, with 11 bases between. CDR3 protein: CASSPAGTSYEQYF. In nucleotides, the CDR3 is TGTGCCAGCAGCCCAGCGGGTACCTCCTACGAGCAGTACTTC. Full variable domain (rest looked up from reference TRBV9 and TRBJ2-7): DSGVTQTPKHLITATGQRVTLRCSPRSGDLSVYWYQQSLDQGLQFLIQYYNGEERAKGNILERFSAQQFPDLHSELNLSSLELGDSALYFCASSPAGTSYEQYFGPGTRLTVT.

The rearrangement joins TRBV5-5 to TRBJ1-2; no clear D gene. This CDR3 comprises 13 residues. The ends were cut back, 4 bases at V and 2 bases at J, with 9 bases in the middle. The V gene's germline CDR1 is SGHKS and CDR2 YYEKEE (reference sequence). The CDR3: CASSQDTNYGYTF. CDR3 coding DNA: TGTGCCAGCAGCCAAGACACAAACTATGGCTACACCTTC. The full variable domain, completed using reference TRBV5-5 and TRBJ1-2, is DAGVTQSPTHLIKTRGQQVTLRCSPISGHKSVSWYQQVLGQGPQFIFQYYEKEERGRGNFPDRFSARQFPNYSSELNVNALLLGDSALYLCASSQDTNYGYTFGSGTRLTVV.

The CDR3 DNA is TGTGCCAGCAGTTTAACCCCTCCGACTAGCGGGGGGGCCCGGTATACGCAGTATTTT. It codes for CASSLTPPTSGGARYTQYF. V and J are TRBV27 and TRBJ2-3, with TRBD2 matching over 14 bases. Germline values: CDR1 MNHEY, CDR2 SMNVEV (reference sequence). This CDR3 has 19 residues. The V and J ends lost 2 bases and 7 bases, in that order; junction bases with no gene match: 14.

The chain uses TRBV6-5 and TRBJ1-2; possible D gene TRBD1, 6 bases. The CDR3 extends over 12 amino acids. In germline, CDR1 is MNHEY, CDR2 SVGAGI. Trimming stripped 6 bases from V and 2 bases from J, with 7 bases between. The CDR3 reads CASRRGNYGYTF. CDR3 DNA: TGTGCCAGCAGGAGGGGGAACTATGGCTACACCTTC.

This CDR3 reads CASGRDYYNEQFF. As DNA, the CDR3 is TGTGCCAGCGGCCGGGACTACTACAATGAGCAGTTCTTC. The J gene is TRBJ2-1, the V gene TRBV25-1; 7 nucleotides agree with TRBD2. Trimming at V came to 8 bases and at J to 3 bases, leaving 4 bases not matched to a gene. CDR1 is MGHDK, CDR2 SYGVNS, per germline. The CDR3 extends over 13 amino acids.

A single count supports this clone. V usage is TRBV13 and J usage is TRBJ2-7; TRBD1 agrees at 9 bases. This CDR3 has 14 residues. From germline, CDR1 is PRHDT and CDR2 FYEKMQ (reference sequence). V lost 6 bases and J lost 0; bases outside the gene matches: 3. The CDR3 reads CASSGTGSSYEQYF. The CDR3 DNA sequence: TGTGCCAGCAGTGGGACAGGGAGCTCCTACGAGCAGTACTTC.

The CDR3, as DNA: TGCGCCAGCAGCGCGACAGTTAGCACAGATACGCAGTATTTT. Translating it yields CASSATVSTDTQYF. The genes are TRBV5-1 and TRBJ2-3; D may be TRBD1 (5 bases). This CDR3 has 14 amino acids. Germline values: CDR1 SGHRS, CDR2 YFSETQ. V was trimmed by 4 bases and J by 0 bases, leaving 9 bases between them. Full variable domain (rest looked up from reference TRBV5-1 and TRBJ2-3): KAGVTQTPRYLIKTRGQQVTLSCSPISGHRSVSWYQQTPGQGLQFLFEYFSETQRNKGNFPGRFSGRQFSNSRSEMNVSTLELGDSALYLCASSATVSTDTQYFGPGTRLTVL.

This clone was observed a few times. This chain connects TRBV4-3 to TRBJ2-3, with D perhaps matching TRBD1 (6 bases). This CDR3 is 15 amino acids long. Trimming stripped 2 bases from V and 6 bases from J, with 15 bases between. Germline-derived CDR1 and CDR2 are LGHNA and YSLEER. The CDR3 region is CASSQQGRTGDTQYF. The CDR3 nucleotides read TGCGCCAGCAGCCAACAGGGGCGAACAGGGGATACGCAGTATTTT.

This chain links TRBV28 with TRBJ2-1; D tentatively reads TRBD1 or TRBD2 (5 bases each). The CDR3 has 17 residues. Trimming removed 2 bases at V and 5 bases at J, with 19 bases between. Germline assignment: CDR1 MDHEN and CDR2 SYDVKM. This chain's CDR3 is CASSLGYGMGLDNEQFF. CDR3 nucleotide sequence: TGTGCCAGCAGTTTAGGTTACGGGATGGGGCTTGACAATGAGCAGTTCTTC.

The V call is TRBV29-1, the J call TRBJ2-2, with TRBD1 matching over 9 bases. Germline CDR1 is SQVTM and CDR2 is ANQGSEA. With V trimmed by 6 bases and J by 6 bases, 2 bases remained unmatched. The CDR3 has 12 residues. The CDR3 DNA reads as TGCAGCGTCGGACAGGGGCCCGGGGAGCTGTTTTTT. It is translated as CSVGQGPGELFF.

The genes are TRBV5-1 and TRBJ2-1; D is unclear. Germline V gives CDR1 SGHRS, CDR2 YFSETQ. The CDR3 runs to 15 residues. The V and J ends lost 4 bases and 8 bases respectively, with 19 bases between them. The CDR3 nucleotides read TGCGCCAGCAGCCTACCCCGAACAGTCGTGGATGAGCAGTTCTTC. Translation gives CASSLPRTVVDEQFF.